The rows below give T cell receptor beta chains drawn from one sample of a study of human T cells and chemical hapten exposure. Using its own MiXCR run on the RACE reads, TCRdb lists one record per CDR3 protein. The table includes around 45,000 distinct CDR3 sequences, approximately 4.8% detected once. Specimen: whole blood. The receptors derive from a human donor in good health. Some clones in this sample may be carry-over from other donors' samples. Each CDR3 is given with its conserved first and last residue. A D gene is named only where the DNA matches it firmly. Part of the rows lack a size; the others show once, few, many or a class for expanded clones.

TGTGCCAGCAGTTTCACCGGGAGGGGTGCGAACACTGAAGCTTTCTTT	CASSFTGRGANTEAFF	TRBJ1-1	NA	many	TRBV28
TGTGCCTCCAATGCTGGCGGCCCTGAGCAGTTCTTC	CASNAGGPEQFF	TRBJ2-1	NA	many	TRBV11-2
TGCAGCGGCCGCGACTCAGAGACCCAGTACTTC	CSGRDSETQYF	TRBJ2-5	NA	many	TRBV29-1
TGTGCCAGCAGCCGGACAGGGGATTTCTCTGGGGCCAACGTCCTGACTTTC	CASSRTGDFSGANVLTF	TRBJ2-6	TRBD1	many	TRBV3-1
TGCAGTGCTAGAGGGGGGCACGGTACTGAAGCTTTCTTT	CSARGGHGTEAFF	TRBJ1-1	NA	NA	TRBV20-1
TGCAGTGGGGCGGGGGGCACTGAAGCTTTCTTT	CSGAGGTEAFF	TRBJ1-1	NA	NA	TRBV20-1
TGCAGTGCTAGAGATTGGGGGACAGGGACGGAGACCCAGTACTTC	CSARDWGTGTETQYF	TRBJ2-5	TRBD1	many	TRBV20-1
TGTGCCAGCAGCCCTCGGGACTACAATGAGCAGTTCTTC	CASSPRDYNEQFF	TRBJ2-1	NA	few	TRBV7-2
TGTGCCAGCAGTTTGGCGGGAGGTGGGAATGAGCAGTTCTTC	CASSLAGGGNEQFF	TRBJ2-1	TRBD2	many	TRBV28
TGCAGTGCTCGGACGGGGAGCTCCTACGAGCAGTACTTC	CSARTGSSYEQYF	TRBJ2-7	NA	many	TRBV20-1
TGCAGTGCGCCCCTTAGCAACTACGAGCAGTACTTC	CSAPLSNYEQYF	TRBJ2-7	NA	few	TRBV20-1
TGTGCCAGCAGTACACAGGGCCAGCCCCAGCATTTT	CASSTQGQPQHF	TRBJ1-5	NA	NA	TRBV27
TGTGCCTGGAGTGTTACAAGCTATACCGGGGAGCTGTTTTTT	CAWSVTSYTGELFF	TRBJ2-2	NA	few	TRBV30
TGTGCCAGCAGCTTGTCCTATGGCTACACCTTC	CASSLSYGYTF	TRBJ1-2	NA	many	TRBV11-2
TGTGCCAGCAGAAAATCAGGGAGAAACCAGGTGGATACGCAGTATTTT	CASRKSGRNQVDTQYF	TRBJ2-3	NA	many	TRBV14
TGTGCCATCAGTGGACTAGCGGGAGCTCTAACAGATACGCAGTATTTT	CAISGLAGALTDTQYF	TRBJ2-3	TRBD2	many	TRBV10-3
TGTGCCAGCAGCAAAGGGACTAGCGGTTACGAGCAGTACTTC	CASSKGTSGYEQYF	TRBJ2-7	NA	many	TRBV21-1
TGTGCCAGCAGATTCGCCTCTGGAAACACCATATATTTT	CASRFASGNTIYF	TRBJ1-3	NA	many	TRBV28
TGTGCCAGCAGCGCTGGCCAGACAGGGGAGGAGACCCAGTACTTC	CASSAGQTGEETQYF	TRBJ2-5	TRBD1	many	TRBV11-2
TGTGCCAGCAGCTTAGATGCGCGGGGCGCCGGCAATCAGCCCCAGCATTTT	CASSLDARGAGNQPQHF	TRBJ1-5	NA	NA	TRBV11-2
TGTGCCAGCAGCTTAAGGGAGGATTACACCGGGGAGCTGTTTTTT	CASSLREDYTGELFF	TRBJ2-2	NA	NA	TRBV11-2
TGTGCCAGCAGCGTCCGGGCGATCCAAGAGACCCAGTACTTC	CASSVRAIQETQYF	TRBJ2-5	NA	few	TRBV3-1
TGTGCCACCCTCGGCCTGGGGACCACCCAGCGGGGCTACACCTTC	CATLGLGTTQRGYTF	TRBJ1-2	NA	many	TRBV2
TGTGCCAGCGGGCAGCGCAACCCGAACGAGCAGTACTTC	CASGQRNPNEQYF	TRBJ2-7	NA	many	TRBV28
TGTGCCAGCAGCTTAGCGGGGCCCCTAAATTATCAGCCCCAGCATTTT	CASSLAGPLNYQPQHF	TRBJ1-5	NA	many	TRBV7-2
TGCGCCAGCAGCTTGGAGGAGCGGGTTGTCAACGAGCAGTACTTC	CASSLEERVVNEQYF	TRBJ2-7	NA	few	TRBV5-1
TGCAGCGTTGATTGGTTTCCGGGCTACACCTTC	CSVDWFPGYTF	TRBJ1-2	NA	many	TRBV29-1
TGCAGTGCTAGAGTTGAGGGCGGGACTAACGAGCAGTACTTC	CSARVEGGTNEQYF	TRBJ2-7	TRBD2	many	TRBV20-1
TGTGCCAGCAGTCCCGGGACAGGGGGCTACAATGAGCAGTTCTTC	CASSPGTGGYNEQFF	TRBJ2-1	TRBD1	few	TRBV25-1
TGTGCCAGCAGGCTACAGGGAGGAGGCTACACCTTC	CASRLQGGGYTF	TRBJ1-2	NA	many	TRBV28
TGTGCCAGCAGCTTGGCCGGGAAGGCCTACGAGCAGTACTTC	CASSLAGKAYEQYF	TRBJ2-7	NA	many	TRBV5-6
TGTGCCAGCACCCAATATGAGGGTTCGGGCCGCAATCAGCCCCAGCATTTT	CASTQYEGSGRNQPQHF	TRBJ1-5	NA	few	TRBV7-9